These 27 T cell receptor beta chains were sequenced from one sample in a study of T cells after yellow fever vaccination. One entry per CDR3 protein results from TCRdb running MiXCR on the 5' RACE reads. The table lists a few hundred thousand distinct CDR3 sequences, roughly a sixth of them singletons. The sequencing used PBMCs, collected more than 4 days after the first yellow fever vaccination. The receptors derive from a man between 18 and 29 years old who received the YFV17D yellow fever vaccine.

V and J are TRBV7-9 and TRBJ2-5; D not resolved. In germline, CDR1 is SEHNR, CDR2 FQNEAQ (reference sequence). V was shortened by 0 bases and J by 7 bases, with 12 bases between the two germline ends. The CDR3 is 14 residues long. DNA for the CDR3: TGTGCCAGCAGCTTAGCTAATGGCCCCGGGACCCAGTACTTC. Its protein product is CASSLANGPGTQYF.

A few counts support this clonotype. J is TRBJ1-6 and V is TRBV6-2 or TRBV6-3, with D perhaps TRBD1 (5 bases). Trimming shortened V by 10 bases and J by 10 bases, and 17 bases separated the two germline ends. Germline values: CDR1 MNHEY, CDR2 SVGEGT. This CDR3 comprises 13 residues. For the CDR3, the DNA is TGTGCCACTGGCAGGGACGGCGGATCACCCCTCCACTTT. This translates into CATGRDGGSPLHF.

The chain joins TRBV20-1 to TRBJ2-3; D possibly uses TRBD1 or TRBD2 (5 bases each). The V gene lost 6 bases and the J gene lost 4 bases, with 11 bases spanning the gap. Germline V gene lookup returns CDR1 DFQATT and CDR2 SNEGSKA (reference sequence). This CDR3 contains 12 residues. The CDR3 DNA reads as TGCAGTGCGGGACCCCGCGCAGATACGCAGTATTTT. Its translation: CSAGPRADTQYF.

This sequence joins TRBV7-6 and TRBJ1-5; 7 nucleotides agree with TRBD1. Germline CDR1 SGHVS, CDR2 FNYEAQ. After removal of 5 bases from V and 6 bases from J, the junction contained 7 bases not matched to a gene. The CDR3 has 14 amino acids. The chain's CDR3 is CASSQQGSSQPQHF. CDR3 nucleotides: TGTGCCAGCAGCCAACAGGGGTCTAGTCAGCCCCAGCATTTT.

CDR3 nucleotide sequence: TGTGCCAGCAGTCCCCGGGACATCTATGGCTACACCTTC. This encodes CASSPRDIYGYTF. V is TRBV6-6 and J is TRBJ1-2, with a weak D call TRBD1 (6 bases). Germline loops: CDR1 MNHNY, CDR2 SVGAGI (reference sequence). The V end lost 5 bases, the J end lost 4 bases, and 11 bases lay between the germline ends. The CDR3 sequence is 13 residues long.

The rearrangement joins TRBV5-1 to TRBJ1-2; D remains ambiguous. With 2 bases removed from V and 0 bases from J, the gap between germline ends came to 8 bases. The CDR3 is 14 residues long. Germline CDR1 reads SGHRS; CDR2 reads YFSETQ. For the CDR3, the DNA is TGCGCCAGCAGCTTCAGAACTTCTAACTATGGCTACACCTTC. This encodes CASSFRTSNYGYTF. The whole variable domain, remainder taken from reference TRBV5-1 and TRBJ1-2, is KAGVTQTPRYLIKTRGQQVTLSCSPISGHRSVSWYQQTPGQGLQFLFEYFSETQRNKGNFPGRFSGRQFSNSRSEMNVSTLELGDSALYLCASSFRTSNYGYTFGSGTRLTVV.

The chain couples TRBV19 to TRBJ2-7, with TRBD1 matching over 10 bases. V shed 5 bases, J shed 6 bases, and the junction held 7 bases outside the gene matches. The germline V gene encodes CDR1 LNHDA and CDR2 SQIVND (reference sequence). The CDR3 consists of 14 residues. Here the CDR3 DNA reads TGTGCCAGTAGTGCCGACAGGGGGCTTGGCGAGCAGTACTTC. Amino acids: CASSADRGLGEQYF.

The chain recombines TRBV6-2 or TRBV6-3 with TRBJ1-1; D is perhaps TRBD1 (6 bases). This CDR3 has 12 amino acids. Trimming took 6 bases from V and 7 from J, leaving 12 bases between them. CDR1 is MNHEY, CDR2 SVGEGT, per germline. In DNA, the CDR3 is TGTGCCAGCAGCCCACAGGGAGATGAAGCTTTCTTT. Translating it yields CASSPQGDEAFF.

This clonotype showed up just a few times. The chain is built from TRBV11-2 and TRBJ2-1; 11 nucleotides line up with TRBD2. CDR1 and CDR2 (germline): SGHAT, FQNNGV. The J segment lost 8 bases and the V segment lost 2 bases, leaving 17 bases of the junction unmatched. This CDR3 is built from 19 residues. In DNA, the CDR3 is TGTGCCAGCAGCTTACCACGACTAGCGGGGAAGATTCTACGTGATGAGCAGTTCTTC. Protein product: CASSLPRLAGKILRDEQFF.

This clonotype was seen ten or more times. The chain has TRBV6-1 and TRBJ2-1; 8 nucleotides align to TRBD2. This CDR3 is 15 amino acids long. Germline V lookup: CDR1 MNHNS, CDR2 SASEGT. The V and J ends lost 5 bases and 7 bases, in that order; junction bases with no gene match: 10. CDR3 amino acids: CASSQGTSRGNEQFF. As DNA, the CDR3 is TGTGCCAGCAGTCAAGGGACTAGTCGAGGGAATGAGCAGTTCTTC.

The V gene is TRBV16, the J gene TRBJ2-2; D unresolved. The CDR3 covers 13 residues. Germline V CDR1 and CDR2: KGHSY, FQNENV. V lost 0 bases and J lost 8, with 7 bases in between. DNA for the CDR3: TGTGCCAGCAGCCAATCGATCCAGGGGGAGCTGTTTTTT. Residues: CASSQSIQGELFF.

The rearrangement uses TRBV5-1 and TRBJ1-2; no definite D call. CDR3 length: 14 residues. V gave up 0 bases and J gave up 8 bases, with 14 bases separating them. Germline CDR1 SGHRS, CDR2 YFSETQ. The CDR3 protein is CASSLGRQVGGYTF. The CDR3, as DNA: TGCGCCAGCAGCTTGGGACGGCAAGTAGGAGGCTACACCTTC.

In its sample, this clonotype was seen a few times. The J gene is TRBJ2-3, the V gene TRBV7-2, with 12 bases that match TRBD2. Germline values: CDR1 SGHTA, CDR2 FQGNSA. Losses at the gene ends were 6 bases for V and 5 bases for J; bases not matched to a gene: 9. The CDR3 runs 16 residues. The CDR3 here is CASRRLAGVPLDTQYF. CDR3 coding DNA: TGTGCCAGCAGGCGACTAGCGGGGGTACCCCTAGATACGCAGTATTTT.

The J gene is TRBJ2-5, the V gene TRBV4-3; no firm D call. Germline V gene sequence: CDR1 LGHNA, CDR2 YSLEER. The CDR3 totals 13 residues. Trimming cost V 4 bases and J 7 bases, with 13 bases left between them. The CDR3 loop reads CASSLTDSGTQYF. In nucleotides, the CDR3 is TGCGCCAGCAGCCTTACCGATTCGGGGACCCAGTACTTC.

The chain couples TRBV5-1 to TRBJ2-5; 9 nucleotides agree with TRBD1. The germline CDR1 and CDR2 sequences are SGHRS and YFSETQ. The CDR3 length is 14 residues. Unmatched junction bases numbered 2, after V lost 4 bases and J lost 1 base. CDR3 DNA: TGCGCCAGCAGCGAACAGGGGGCCCAAGAGACCCAGTACTTC. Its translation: CASSEQGAQETQYF.

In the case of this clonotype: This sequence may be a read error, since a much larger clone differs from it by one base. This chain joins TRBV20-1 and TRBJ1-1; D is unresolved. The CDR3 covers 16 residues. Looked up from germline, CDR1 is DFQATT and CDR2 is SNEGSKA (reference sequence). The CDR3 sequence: CCARDTLWAMNTEAFF. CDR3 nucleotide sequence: TGCTGTGCTAGAGATACGTTGTGGGCAATGAACACTGAAGCTTTCTTT.

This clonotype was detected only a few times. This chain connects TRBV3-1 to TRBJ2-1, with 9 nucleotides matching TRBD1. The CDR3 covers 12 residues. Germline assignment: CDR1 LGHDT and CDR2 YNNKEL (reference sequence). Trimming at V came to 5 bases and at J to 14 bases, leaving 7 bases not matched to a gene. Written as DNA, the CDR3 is TGTGCCAGCAGCAACGCCGGGACAGGGAAGTTCTTC. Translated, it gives CASSNAGTGKFF.

The chain's CDR3 is CASSIPPGSKYQPQHF. The CDR3 nucleotides are TGTGCCAGCAGTATCCCCCCCGGGTCCAAGTATCAGCCCCAGCATTTT. The rearrangement uses TRBV28 and TRBJ1-5, with unresolved D. The CDR3 contains 16 residues. The germline V gene has CDR1 MDHEN and CDR2 SYDVKM. Trimming shortened V by 5 bases and J by 5 bases, and 19 bases separated the two germline ends.

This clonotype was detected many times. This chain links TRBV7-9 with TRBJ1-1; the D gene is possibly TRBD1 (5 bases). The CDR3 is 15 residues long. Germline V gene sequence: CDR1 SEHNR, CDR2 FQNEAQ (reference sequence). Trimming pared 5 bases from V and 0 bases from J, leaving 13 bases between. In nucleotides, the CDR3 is TGTGCCAGCAGCCTAGGGGCAATCATGAACACTGAAGCTTTCTTT. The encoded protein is CASSLGAIMNTEAFF.

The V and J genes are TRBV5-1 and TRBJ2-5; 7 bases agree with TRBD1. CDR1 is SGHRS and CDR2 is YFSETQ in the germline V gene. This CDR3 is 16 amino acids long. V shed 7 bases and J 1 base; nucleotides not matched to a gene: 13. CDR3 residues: CASRLSDRVRQETQYF. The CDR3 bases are TGCGCCAGCCGTCTCTCTGACAGGGTCCGCCAAGAGACCCAGTACTTC. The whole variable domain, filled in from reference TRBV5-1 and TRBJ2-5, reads KAGVTQTPRYLIKTRGQQVTLSCSPISGHRSVSWYQQTPGQGLQFLFEYFSETQRNKGNFPGRFSGRQFSNSRSEMNVSTLELGDSALYLCASRLSDRVRQETQYFGPGTRLLVL.

CDR3 loop: CASSETTTSGHNEQFF. The CDR3 nucleotides are TGCGCCAGCAGTGAGACAACGACTAGCGGACACAATGAGCAGTTCTTC. V gene TRBV10-1 combines with J gene TRBJ2-1; 9 bases match TRBD2. J lost 5 bases, V lost 2 bases, and 7 bases had no gene match. Germline CDR1 and CDR2: WNHNN and SYGVQD (reference sequence). The CDR3 has 16 residues.

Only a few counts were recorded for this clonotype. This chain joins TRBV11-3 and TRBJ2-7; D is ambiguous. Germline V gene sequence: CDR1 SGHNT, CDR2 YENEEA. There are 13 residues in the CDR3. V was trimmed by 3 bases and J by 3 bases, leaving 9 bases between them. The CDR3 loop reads CASSFGRLYEQYF. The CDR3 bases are TGTGCCAGCAGCTTCGGACGACTCTACGAGCAGTACTTC.

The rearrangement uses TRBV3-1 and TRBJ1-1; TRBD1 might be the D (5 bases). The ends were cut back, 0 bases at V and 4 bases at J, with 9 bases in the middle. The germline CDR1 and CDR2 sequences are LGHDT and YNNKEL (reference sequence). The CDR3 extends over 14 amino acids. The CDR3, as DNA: TGTGCCAGCAGCCAAGAGCGGGGGGGCACTGAAGCTTTCTTT. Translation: CASSQERGGTEAFF.

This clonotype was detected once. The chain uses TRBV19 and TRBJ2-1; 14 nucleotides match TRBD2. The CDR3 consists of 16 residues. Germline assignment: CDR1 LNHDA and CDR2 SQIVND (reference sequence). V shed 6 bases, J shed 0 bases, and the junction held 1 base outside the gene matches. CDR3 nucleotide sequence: TGTGCCAGTAGGGGACTAGCGGGGGCCTCCTACAATGAGCAGTTCTTC. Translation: CASRGLAGASYNEQFF.

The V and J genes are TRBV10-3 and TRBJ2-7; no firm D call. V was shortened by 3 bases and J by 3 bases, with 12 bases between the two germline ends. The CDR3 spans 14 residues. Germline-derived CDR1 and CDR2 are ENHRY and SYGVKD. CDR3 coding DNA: TGTGCCATCAGTGAATGGCAGAATAACTACGAGCAGTACTTC. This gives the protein CAISEWQNNYEQYF.

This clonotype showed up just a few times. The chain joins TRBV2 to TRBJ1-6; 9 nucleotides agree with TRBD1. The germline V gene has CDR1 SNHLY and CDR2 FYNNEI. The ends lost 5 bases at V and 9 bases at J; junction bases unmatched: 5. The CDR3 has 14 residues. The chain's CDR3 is CASSPTGGVSPLHF. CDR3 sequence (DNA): TGTGCCAGCAGTCCGACAGGGGGTGTTTCACCCCTCCACTTT.

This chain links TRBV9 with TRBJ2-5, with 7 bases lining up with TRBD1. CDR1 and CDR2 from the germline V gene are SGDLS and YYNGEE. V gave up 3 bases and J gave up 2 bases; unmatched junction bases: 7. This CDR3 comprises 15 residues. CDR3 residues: CASSGGQQYQETQYF. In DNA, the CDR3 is TGTGCCAGCAGCGGGGGACAGCAATATCAAGAGACCCAGTACTTC.